Listed below are T cell receptor beta chains from one sample, sequenced in a study of naive and memory T cell subsets. TCRdb re-derived calls from the UMI-ligation and nested PCR reads in MiXCR, one entry per CDR3 protein. The sample yields 95,000 to 150,000 distinct CDR3 sequences, roughly 36% seen once. Sequenced sample: central memory CD4+ T cells from blood. All receptors derive from a human donor in good health. CDR3s include the opening cysteine and the closing phenylalanine or tryptophan. The D gene is left open where the match is weak. Expanded clones get a size class; other rows say once, few or many, or leave the size out.

d_call j_call v_call clone_size cdr3_aa cdr3_nt
TRBD2 TRBJ2-5 TRBV6-5 many CASSYSFLAGETQYF TGTGCCAGCAGTTACTCTTTCCTAGCGGGAGAGACCCAGTACTTC
. TRBJ2-4 TRBV7-2 once CASSSYGDIQYF TGTGCCAGCAGCTCCTATGGGGACATTCAGTACTTC
TRBD2 TRBJ2-3 TRBV6-6 . CASSYLAGVGDTQYF TGTGCCAGCAGTTATTTAGCGGGAGTCGGGGATACGCAGTATTTT
. TRBJ2-1 TRBV5-1 few CASSWAAGGVSNEQFF TGCGCCAGCAGCTGGGCCGCAGGAGGGGTCAGCAATGAGCAGTTCTTC
TRBD1 TRBJ1-3 TRBV12-3/TRBV12-4 . CASRPTGGFSGNTIYF TGTGCCAGCAGGCCGACAGGGGGATTCTCTGGAAACACCATATATTTT
. TRBJ2-1 TRBV29-1 . CSTSGSYNEQFF TGCTCTACCTCAGGGTCCTACAATGAGCAGTTCTTC
. TRBJ2-1 TRBV9 few CASSVDPLDDEQFF TGTGCCAGCAGCGTAGACCCCCTCGATGATGAGCAGTTCTTC
TRBD1 TRBJ1-5 TRBV28 few CASSNRGEARQPQHF TGTGCCAGCAGCAACAGGGGGGAAGCAAGACAGCCCCAGCATTTT
. TRBJ2-1 TRBV29-1 many CSVDRGFNVGNEQFF TGCAGCGTTGACAGGGGCTTTAATGTCGGGAATGAGCAGTTCTTC
. TRBJ1-1 TRBV6-1 . CASSEEHTDTEAFF TGTGCCAGCAGTGAAGAACATACGGACACTGAAGCTTTCTTT
. TRBJ2-7 TRBV20-1 . CSARDRVTGPYEQYF TGCAGTGCTAGAGACCGGGTGACAGGTCCCTACGAGCAGTACTTC
TRBD1 TRBJ1-6 TRBV4-3 few CASSQESGTGGSPLHF TGCGCCAGCAGCCAAGAGTCCGGGACAGGGGGGTCACCCCTCCACTTT
TRBD1 TRBJ2-7 TRBV10-3 . CAISNDRDGEQYF TGTGCCATCAGTAATGACAGGGACGGCGAGCAGTACTTC
. TRBJ2-3 TRBV6-5 . CASSYSGVGTDTQYF TGTGCCAGCAGTTATTCGGGAGTTGGCACAGATACGCAGTATTTT
. TRBJ2-3 TRBV5-1 few CASSTGAEASTDTQYF TGCGCCAGCAGCACCGGAGCGGAAGCTAGCACAGATACGCAGTATTTT
. TRBJ2-2 TRBV20-1 . CSASQSTGELFF TGCAGTGCTAGCCAATCCACCGGGGAGCTGTTTTTT
. TRBJ2-4 TRBV20-1 few CSATRLVRKNIQYF TGCAGTGCTACCAGACTCGTGAGGAAAAACATTCAGTACTTC
. TRBJ1-5 TRBV7-8 . CASSFYRGFQPQHF TGTGCCAGCAGCTTTTATCGGGGCTTTCAGCCCCAGCATTTT
TRBD2 TRBJ2-1 TRBV27 few CATLGRGNYNEQFF TGTGCCACTTTGGGGCGGGGGAACTACAATGAGCAGTTCTTC
. TRBJ2-7 TRBV11-2 . CASSFTNGSYEQYF TGTGCCAGCAGCTTCACAAACGGTTCCTACGAGCAGTACTTC
. TRBJ1-5 TRBV20-1 . CSASMLMGDQPQHF TGCAGTGCTAGTATGTTGATGGGAGATCAGCCCCAGCATTTT
. TRBJ2-3 TRBV5-1 . CASSLAWGKDTQYF TGCGCCAGCAGCTTGGCCTGGGGGAAGGATACGCAGTATTTT
TRBD1 TRBJ1-6 TRBV18 . CASSPGQGSSPLHF TGTGCCAGCTCACCTGGACAGGGGAGCTCACCCCTCCACTTT
. TRBJ2-7 TRBV28 . CASRIGGSSYEQYF TGTGCCAGCCGTATTGGGGGCAGCTCCTACGAGCAGTACTTC
. TRBJ2-1 TRBV6-1 few CASSTDLIYNEQFF TGTGCCAGCAGTACGGATCTCATATACAATGAGCAGTTCTTC
. TRBJ2-5 TRBV29-1 . CSVAPPSAPGAQYF TGCAGCGTTGCCCCACCTAGCGCACCAGGGGCCCAGTACTTC
TRBD2 TRBJ2-1 TRBV20-1 . CSAILAGLYNEQFF TGCAGTGCCATTCTAGCGGGGCTATACAATGAGCAGTTCTTC
TRBD1 TRBJ2-2 TRBV6-2/TRBV6-3 . CASSLYRGGELFF TGTGCCAGCAGTCTCTACAGGGGCGGGGAGCTGTTTTTT
. TRBJ2-3 TRBV20-1 . CSTSPGQTYSTDTQYF TGCAGCACCTCCCCGGGACAAACTTATAGCACAGATACGCAGTATTTT
. TRBJ2-3 TRBV7-6 . CASSLEQGGLVTDTQYF TGTGCCAGCAGCTTAGAACAGGGTGGACTAGTAACAGATACGCAGTATTTT
TRBD1 TRBJ1-2 TRBV6-1 few CASRQGQANYGYTF TGTGCCAGCCGACAGGGCCAAGCTAACTATGGCTACACCTTC
TRBD2 TRBJ2-7 TRBV6-1 . CASLAFGVAGWSYEQYF TGTGCCAGCCTTGCCTTCGGGGTAGCGGGATGGTCCTACGAGCAGTACTTC
. TRBJ2-3 TRBV13 . CASSLRKGGTYTDTQYF TGTGCCAGCAGCTTAAGGAAGGGCGGGACTTACACAGATACGCAGTATTTT
. TRBJ2-3 TRBV24-1 . CATSAGLAQYF TGTGCCACCAGTGCCGGATTGGCGCAGTATTTT
TRBD1 TRBJ1-4 TRBV20-1 . CSARRPGGLGEKLFF TGCAGTGCTAGACGACCAGGGGGCCTCGGTGAAAAACTGTTTTTT
. TRBJ1-5 TRBV10-2 . CASTKVRGQPQHF TGCGCCAGCACTAAAGTCAGGGGTCAGCCCCAGCATTTT
. TRBJ2-5 TRBV28 . CASSFSAIQETQYF TGTGCCAGCAGTTTTTCCGCGATTCAAGAGACCCAGTACTTC
TRBD2 TRBJ2-1 TRBV7-9 few CASSWTRGSSNEQFF TGTGCCAGCAGCTGGACTAGAGGGTCCTCCAATGAGCAGTTCTTC
. TRBJ2-5 TRBV28 . CASRGVRAHQETQYF TGTGCCAGCAGAGGGGTCAGGGCGCACCAAGAGACCCAGTACTTC
TRBD2 TRBJ2-3 TRBV4-3 few CASSQDAGVADTQYF TGCGCCAGCAGCCAAGATGCGGGAGTGGCAGATACGCAGTATTTT
TRBD1 TRBJ1-1 TRBV28 few CASSPIGTGTLAEAFF TGTGCCAGCAGCCCAATAGGGACAGGAACTCTGGCTGAAGCTTTCTTT
. TRBJ2-3 TRBV18 . CASSSARDFTDTQYF TGTGCCAGCTCATCAGCGCGGGACTTCACAGATACGCAGTATTTT
. TRBJ1-2 TRBV5-4 . CASSPTTGFYGYTF TGTGCCAGCAGCCCTACTACAGGGTTTTATGGCTACACCTTC
TRBD2 TRBJ2-7 TRBV6-2/TRBV6-3 few CASERRGRVLEQYF TGTGCCAGCGAAAGACGCGGGAGGGTTCTCGAGCAGTACTTC
. TRBJ2-3 TRBV5-8 . CASSSWTVTNTQYF TGTGCCAGCAGCTCCTGGACAGTAACAAATACGCAGTATTTT